This T cell receptor (beta chain) is drawn from a study of cytomegalovirus exposure and HLA in healthy donors. With regard to this clone: The antigen is not known.

PCR was performed using 60 Vbeta and 13 Jbeta primers. Produced via immunoSEQ multiplex PCR; TCRdb's table is partial and in-frame only. The sample includes 150,000 to 200,000 clones, roughly 73% of them seen just once. Findings of the study overall: Later on, an analysis tied around 17,000 TCR beta sequences to HLA alleles at 0.05 false discovery rate.

The J segment lost 5 bases and the V segment lost 3 bases, leaving 6 bases of the junction unmatched. CDR3 size: 15 residues. CDR1 is SGDLS, CDR2 YYNGEE, per germline. The sample comprised PBMCs. The rearrangement links TRBV9 to TRBJ2-1, with 9 bases aligning to TRBD2. The source is a woman aged 30 to 39 in good health and CMV-seronegative. The CDR3: CASSAVAGAHNEQFF. The CDR3 nucleotides are TGTGCCAGCAGCGCCGTAGCGGGAGCGCACAATGAGCAGTTCTTC.